This T cell receptor beta chain is from a study of blood T cell repertoires in COVID-19. Study context: Collection of acute and convalescent COVID-19 samples took place in the United States, Italy and Spain.

CDR3 length: 13 residues. The V and J ends lost 6 bases and 6 bases, in that order; junction bases with no gene match: 3. Germline CDR1 is MDHEN and CDR2 is SYDVKM. Some clones are missing from TCRdb's copy, which holds only in-frame ones; the method was immunoSEQ multiplex PCR. This table holds some 240,000 clones, 84% found once. The V and J genes are TRBV28 and TRBJ1-2; 11 nucleotides agree with TRBD1. This receptor was identified in a middle-aged woman who had recovered from COVID-19. Sequencing was performed on peripheral blood. The CDR3 region has the DNA TGTGCCAGCAGACCGGGACAGGGGGATGGCTACACCTTC. It encodes CASRPGQGDGYTF.